A selection of T cell receptor beta chains follows, all from one sample in a study of shared clonotypes between healthy human individuals. Produced via immunoSEQ multiplex PCR; TCRdb's table is partial and in-frame only. The table records approximately 2,300,000 clones, less than 95% of them present only once. Material for sequencing was naive CD4+ T cells from PBMCs. These receptors were taken from a man aged 18 to 29 in good health. Some clones in this sample may be carry-over from other donors' samples. Each CDR3 is given with its conserved first and last residue. Fields, in order: J gene, V gene, D gene, clone size, CDR3 DNA, CDR3 protein. D genes are given only for firm matches. Clone size, where shown, is once, few, many, or a class for clones that have expanded.

TRBJ1-2,TRBV4-3,TRBD1,.,TGCGCCAGCAGCCTCCGACAGGGGGCTGCAGACGGCTACACCTTC,CASSLRQGAADGYTF
TRBJ2-2,TRBV25-1,.,once,TGTGCCAGCAGTTGGTCCGTCGCCGGGTTACCCGGGGAGCTGTTTTTT,CASSWSVAGLPGELFF
TRBJ1-2,TRBV5-1,TRBD1,.,TGCGCCAGCAGCTTGGAGGGGCTGGACAGGGGATATGGCTACACCTTC,CASSLEGLDRGYGYTF
TRBJ1-1,TRBV6-1,.,few,TGTGCCAGCAGGGAACTGGTGAACACTGAAGCTTTCTTT,CASRELVNTEAFF
TRBJ2-5,TRBV7-2,TRBD2,.,TGTGCCAGCAGCTCCCAGGGAGGGAGGGTAGAGACCCAGTACTTC,CASSSQGGRVETQYF
TRBJ2-3,TRBV5-1,.,.,TGCGCCAGCAGCATAAAAACTAGTTCGGGCACAGATACGCAGTATTTT,CASSIKTSSGTDTQYF
TRBJ2-7,TRBV18,TRBD1,.,TGTGCCAGCTCCGCGGGACAGGCACTCTCCTACGAGCAGTACTTC,CASSAGQALSYEQYF
TRBJ2-1,TRBV6-1,TRBD1,.,TGTGCCAGCAGTGTACTGACAGGGCATACCTACAATGAGCAGTTCTTC,CASSVLTGHTYNEQFF
TRBJ1-2,TRBV5-1,.,.,TGCGCCAGCACGGACGTGGGCTATGGCTACACCTTC,CASTDVGYGYTF
TRBJ2-3,TRBV14,.,.,TGTGCCAGCAGTACGCTAGGGCTAGCCCGAAAGGAGGATACGCAGTATTTT,CASSTLGLARKEDTQYF
TRBJ1-1,TRBV5-1,TRBD1,.,TGCGCCAGCAGCTTGCGACAGGGGAGCACTGAAGCTTTCTTT,CASSLRQGSTEAFF
TRBJ2-5,TRBV15,.,.,TGTGCCACCAGCAGAGTGCGGGAGACCCAGTACTTC,CATSRVRETQYF
TRBJ2-3,TRBV11-2,TRBD1,.,TGTGCCAGCAGTTTGGACAGGGACACAGATACGCAGTATTTT,CASSLDRDTDTQYF
TRBJ2-1,TRBV6-5,TRBD1,.,TGTGCCAGCAGTTACTCCGGGACAGGGTCCAATGAGCAGTTCTTC,CASSYSGTGSNEQFF
TRBJ1-1,TRBV7-3,.,.,TGTGCCAGCAGCTTAATGGGGGTCACTGAAGCTTTCTTT,CASSLMGVTEAFF
TRBJ2-7,TRBV9,.,.,TGTGCCAGCAGCCCGAGGTTATTTAGCGCTTCCTACGAGCAGTACTTC,CASSPRLFSASYEQYF
TRBJ2-7,TRBV15,.,.,TGTGCCACCAGCAAGGAGGGGACCACGAGGTCCTACGAGCAGTACTTC,CATSKEGTTRSYEQYF
TRBJ2-6,TRBV7-9,.,.,TGTGCCAGCAGCTTAGCGATTAGCTCTGGGGCCAACGTCCTGACTTTC,CASSLAISSGANVLTF
TRBJ2-3,TRBV29-1,.,.,TGCAGCGTTGAAGGTACAGATACGCAGTATTTT,CSVEGTDTQYF
TRBJ2-7,TRBV13,.,.,TGTGCCAGCAGCGAAGACCCGTACTACGAGCAGTACTTC,CASSEDPYYEQYF
TRBJ2-5,TRBV15,.,.,TGTGCCACCAGCCGGAACCCTACGGGGGAGACCCAGTACTTC,CATSRNPTGETQYF
TRBJ1-1,TRBV7-3,.,.,TGTGCCAGCAGCTTAGAGGGCCGGGGGACTGAAGCTTTCTTT,CASSLEGRGTEAFF
TRBJ2-5,TRBV11-2,.,.,TGTGCCAGCAGCTTACGTTATTTGACCACCCAAGAGACCCAGTACTTC,CASSLRYLTTQETQYF
TRBJ1-1,TRBV5-1,.,.,TGCGCCAGCAGCTCCGTGGGTAGGAACACTGAAGCTTTCTTT,CASSSVGRNTEAFF
TRBJ2-7,TRBV15,.,.,TGTGCCACCAGCAGGGGGATCCTTGGACCCTACGAGCAGTACTTC,CATSRGILGPYEQYF
TRBJ2-4,TRBV29-1,.,.,TGCAGCGTTGGCGGGTTAGCCAAAAACATTCAGTACTTC,CSVGGLAKNIQYF
TRBJ1-2,TRBV15,.,.,TGTGCCACCAGCAGCGCCCCGAGGGAGGCTGGCTACACCTTC,CATSSAPREAGYTF
TRBJ1-6,TRBV5-1,.,.,TGCGCCAGCAGCTTGGAGGGGGATAATTCACCCCTCCACTTT,CASSLEGDNSPLHF
TRBJ1-1,TRBV18,.,.,TGTGCCAGCTCACCTACCATACCGGGAACCTTCGGGACTGAAGCTTTCTTT,CASSPTIPGTFGTEAFF
TRBJ2-7,TRBV6-5,TRBD1,.,TGTGCCAGCAGTTGGACCGGGACAGGCCCCTACGAGCAGTACTTC,CASSWTGTGPYEQYF
TRBJ2-5,TRBV27,.,.,TGTGCCAGCAGTCCCCTGATGATCCTAGAGACCCAGTACTTC,CASSPLMILETQYF
TRBJ2-5,TRBV29-1,TRBD1,.,TGCAGCGCCACACAGGGGCCCGAGACCCAGTACTTC,CSATQGPETQYF
TRBJ2-7,TRBV28,.,.,TGTGCCAGCAGAGCACCGGGGGGCTGGGACTACGAGCAGTACTTC,CASRAPGGWDYEQYF
TRBJ1-1,TRBV6-6,TRBD1,.,TGTGCCAGCAGTTGGGACAGGGTAGGAGCTTTCTTT,CASSWDRVGAFF
TRBJ2-1,TRBV2,.,.,TGTGCCAGCACTACCCTTCGGGGGACCAGGAGCTCCTACAATGAGCAGTTCTTC,CASTTLRGTRSSYNEQFF
TRBJ2-3,TRBV5-1,.,.,TGCGCCAGCAGCTCCCCGGAAGTGGGCACAGATACGCAGTATTTT,CASSSPEVGTDTQYF
TRBJ2-7,TRBV6-6,.,.,TGTGCCAGCAGTCCAGGCAGATATGAGCAGTACTTC,CASSPGRYEQYF
TRBJ2-1,TRBV5-1,.,.,TGCGCCAGCACGCCTTCTGGCTCCTACAATGAGCAGTTCTTC,CASTPSGSYNEQFF
TRBJ2-1,TRBV7-2,.,.,TGTGCCAGCAGCTTCTCCCTGGGTGAGCAGTTCTTC,CASSFSLGEQFF
TRBJ2-1,TRBV5-1,.,.,TGCGCCAGCAGTTTCAGGGGGGCGGTCTTCTCCTACAATGAGCAGTTCTTC,CASSFRGAVFSYNEQFF
TRBJ2-7,TRBV5-4,TRBD2,.,TGTGCCAGCAGCTCGGGACTAGCGGGAGGGGGCGACGAGCAGTACTTC,CASSSGLAGGGDEQYF
TRBJ2-5,TRBV5-1,.,.,TGCGCCAGCAGCTCAGGGGGGAAAGAGACCCAGTACTTC,CASSSGGKETQYF
TRBJ2-5,TRBV7-3,.,.,TGTGCCAGCAGCCCAGGCCGAGTTGGAGAGACCCAGTACTTC,CASSPGRVGETQYF
TRBJ2-1,TRBV28,TRBD2,.,TGTGCCAGCAGTTGGGGTGGGGGGACTAGCATCAATGAGCAGTTCTTC,CASSWGGGTSINEQFF
TRBJ2-7,TRBV5-1,TRBD1,.,TGCGCCAGCAGCCGGATGGAGACAGGGGTTAGGTACGAGCAGTACTTC,CASSRMETGVRYEQYF
TRBJ2-7,TRBV7-2,TRBD1,.,TGTGCCAGCAGCTACGACAGGGGGCAGTTCTACGAGCAGTACTTC,CASSYDRGQFYEQYF